This record concerns one T cell receptor beta chain sequence. Its specificity is unknown. TCRdb passed the RT-PCR reads through MiXCR, listing each CDR3 protein once. There are about 540,000 distinct CDR3 sequences in the sample; 12% to 15% occur only once, and around 10% lies in the top ten. This sample is part of a study of response to subunit inactivated influenza vaccine. Study-wide findings and caveats: Few new T cells, the authors suggested, are recruited by each seasonal influenza vaccination.

J was trimmed by 1 base and V by 4 bases; bases with no gene match: 2. CDR1 and CDR2 from the germline V gene are SGHDT and YYEEEE. The CDR3 covers 14 residues. The material sequenced was PBMCs from blood, taken about 12 days after vaccination. This TCR was recovered from a man between 50 and 59 years old who received an inactivated influenza vaccine. The chain couples TRBV5-6 to TRBJ2-7, with 10 bases matching TRBD1. This chain's CDR3 is CASSEDRGSYEQYF. The CDR3 DNA reads TGTGCCAGCAGCGAGGACAGGGGGTCCTACGAGCAGTACTTC.